The entry below describes one T cell receptor beta chain. The record originates from a study of OX40 agonist ivuxolimab in advanced cancers. The CDR3 length is 15 residues. V was clipped by 3 bases and J by 0 bases; unmatched bases: 4. CDR1 SGDLS and CDR2 YYNGEE come from the germline V gene. The data were produced by immunoSEQ multiplex PCR, yet TCRdb's version contains in-frame clones alone and is incomplete. The sample records about 72,000 clones, 81% being singletons. The rearrangement joins TRBV9 to TRBJ2-3; TRBD2 matches at 7 bases. The sequences come from CD4+ or CD8+ T cells sorted from blood, collected in a trial of the OX40 agonist ivuxolimab. The sequence was collected from an adult with an advanced solid tumor such as melanoma, head and neck, liver or kidney cancer. In DNA form, the CDR3 reads TGTGCCAGCAGCGAGAGCGGGGCTAGCACAGATACGCAGTATTTT. This sequence encodes CASSESGASTDTQYF.